This T cell receptor beta chain is from a study of cytomegalovirus exposure and HLA in healthy donors. Primers: 60 Vbeta forward and 13 Jbeta reverse. As handled by the study authors: Later, an analysis found tens of millions of unique TCR beta chains, and some 10 million of these were shared. Profiled with immunoSEQ multiplex PCR; TCRdb holds only in-frame clones, not every one. Clone size and V and J calls were adopted from that table, with D and trimming inferred from the DNA. The sample lists 85,000 to 100,000 clones; about nine tenths were seen once. The CDR3 is 13 amino acids. The V gene's germline CDR1 is SGHTA and CDR2 FQGTGA. With V trimmed by 5 bases and J by 3 bases, 3 bases remained unmatched.

Sample: PBMCs. This TCR was sampled from a man aged 18 to 30 in good health and CMV-seronegative. The rearrangement links TRBV7-3 to TRBJ1-2, with 7 bases lining up with TRBD1. Here the CDR3 reads CASSRDRDYGYTF. CDR3 DNA: TGTGCCAGCAGCCGAGACAGGGACTATGGCTACACCTTC.